This is a list of T cell receptor beta chains from one sample in a study of blood T cell repertoires in COVID-19. Method: immunoSEQ multiplex PCR; TCRdb's copy keeps in-frame clones and lacks some. The data show roughly 68,000 clones, with roughly 77% seen just once and 9.2% held by the top ten. The sample taken for sequencing was peripheral blood. These receptors were obtained from a human donor in a cohort sampled during active COVID-19. Each CDR3 is given with its conserved first and last residue. The order of the fields is clone size, D gene, V gene, J gene, CDR3 protein, CDR3 DNA. D genes are given only for firm matches. For some rows the clone size is stated as once, few or many, or as a class when expanded; others skip it.

>-|TRBD2|TRBV7-3|TRBJ2-1
CASSLASSGEQFF
TGTGCCAGCAGCTTAGCTTCTAGCGGGGAGCAGTTCTTC
>-|TRBD1|TRBV4-1|TRBJ1-5
CASSPRQGALGYDQPQHF
TGCGCCAGCAGCCCCCGACAGGGGGCGCTAGGGTATGATCAGCCCCAGCATTTT
>few|TRBD2|TRBV2|TRBJ2-3
CASSKGLAGSTDTQYF
TGTGCCAGCAGTAAGGGACTAGCGGGGTCCACAGATACGCAGTATTTT
>few|TRBD1|TRBV30|TRBJ2-5
CAWILGQGNSETQYF
TGTGCCTGGATTCTGGGACAGGGAAATTCGGAGACCCAGTACTTC
>-|-|TRBV7-8|TRBJ1-6
CASSLDRDSPLHF
TGTGCCAGCAGCTTAGACAGGGATTCACCCCTCCACTTT
>few|TRBD2|TRBV5-6|TRBJ2-7
CASSQLAALKEQYF
TGTGCCAGCAGCCAACTAGCGGCCCTGAAGGAGCAGTACTTC
>-|TRBD2|TRBV5-6|TRBJ2-2
CASSLYGGSAGELFF
TGTGCCAGCAGCTTGTACGGGGGGAGTGCCGGGGAGCTGTTTTTT
>-|TRBD1|TRBV19|TRBJ2-7
CASSIDTGGSYEQYF
TGTGCCAGTAGTATAGATACAGGGGGCTCCTACGAGCAGTACTTC
>-|-|TRBV28|TRBJ2-2
CASSWHTGELFF
TGTGCCAGCAGTTGGCACACCGGGGAGCTGTTTTTT
>-|TRBD2|TRBV4-1|TRBJ2-1
CASSQAAGLAPWKFF
TGCGCCAGCAGCCAAGCTGCCGGACTAGCCCCTTGGAAGTTCTTC
>once|-|TRBV7-3|TRBJ1-4
CATLGSGWYEKLFF
TGTGCCACCTTAGGATCGGGGTGGTATGAAAAACTGTTTTTT
>-|-|TRBV24-1|TRBJ2-2
CATSVGANTGELFF
TGTGCCACCAGTGTGGGCGCGAACACCGGGGAGCTGTTTTTT
>-|-|TRBV24-1|TRBJ1-4
CATSDGGLPGEKLFF
TGTGCCACCAGTGACGGGGGTCTCCCCGGCGAAAAACTGTTTTTT
>-|-|TRBV18|TRBJ2-5
CASSLREETQYF
TGTGCCAGCTCCCTGCGAGAAGAGACCCAGTACTTC
>-|-|TRBV28|TRBJ1-6
CASSLSKDSYNSPLHF
TGTGCCAGCAGTCTATCCAAGGACAGCTATAATTCACCCCTCCACTTT
>-|-|TRBV5-6|TRBJ2-5
CASSSKSGVGETQYF
TGTGCCAGCAGCTCCAAGTCGGGGGTAGGAGAGACCCAGTACTTC